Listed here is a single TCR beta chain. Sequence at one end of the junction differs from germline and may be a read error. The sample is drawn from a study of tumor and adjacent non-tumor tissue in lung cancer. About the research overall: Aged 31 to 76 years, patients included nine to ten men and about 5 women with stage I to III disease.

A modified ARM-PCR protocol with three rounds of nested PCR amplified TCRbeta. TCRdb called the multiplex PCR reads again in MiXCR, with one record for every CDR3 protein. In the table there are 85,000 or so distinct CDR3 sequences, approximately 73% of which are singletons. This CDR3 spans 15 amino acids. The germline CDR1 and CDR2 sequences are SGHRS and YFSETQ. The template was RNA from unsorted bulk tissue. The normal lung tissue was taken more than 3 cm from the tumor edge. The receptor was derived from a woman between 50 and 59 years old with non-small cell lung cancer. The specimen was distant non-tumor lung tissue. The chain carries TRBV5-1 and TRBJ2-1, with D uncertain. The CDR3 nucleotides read TGCGCCAGCAGCTTAGGAGATCCCTCCTACAATGACCAGTTCTTC. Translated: CASSLGDPSYNDQFF.